One and the same sample provided the 21 T cell receptor beta chains below, sequenced in a study of beta chain features in type 1 diabetes. Every bit of the isolated RNA underwent reverse transcription, so sequencing read expressed TCRB transcripts. Clones were sequenced by immunoSEQ multiplex PCR, and TCRdb holds only the in-frame ones, with some missing. The data hold around 280,000 clones, with 7.5% to 9.5% observed a single time. Material: central memory CD4+ T cells from blood. These receptors originate from a woman between 18 and 29 years old in good health.

The rearrangement joins TRBV9 to TRBJ2-3; weak D call: TRBD2 (5 bases). The germline V gene encodes CDR1 SGDLS and CDR2 YYNGEE. V was pared by 2 bases and J by 0 bases, with 7 bases between. The CDR3 contains 14 residues. DNA for the CDR3: TGTGCCAGCAGCGTCTCGGGGAGCACAGATACGCAGTATTTT. As protein: CASSVSGSTDTQYF.

For the CDR3, the DNA is TGTGCCATCAGTGAGTCGCTGGCGGGGGATGGAGATACGCAGTATTTT. The encoded protein is CAISESLAGDGDTQYF. V and J are TRBV10-3 and TRBJ2-3; 7 positions agree with TRBD2. CDR1 is ENHRY, CDR2 SYGVKD, per germline. The CDR3 runs to 16 residues. The V segment lost 0 bases and the J segment 5 bases; nucleotides outside the gene matches: 8.

The chain joins TRBV6-6 to TRBJ2-2, with D possibly TRBD2 on 5 matching bases. The CDR3 is 14 amino acids. Trimming removed 5 bases at V and 9 bases at J, with 16 bases between. Germline lookup yields CDR1 MNHNY and CDR2 SVGAGI (reference sequence). This CDR3 reads CASSKDWPGRELFF. The DNA for the CDR3 is TGTGCCAGCAGTAAGGACTGGCCAGGCCGGGAGCTGTTTTTT.

This clone was seen a handful of times. The gene calls are TRBV11-2 and TRBJ2-2; D may be TRBD1 (6 bases). The CDR3 totals 15 residues. Trimming cost V 0 bases and J 8 bases, with 13 bases left between them. Germline lookup yields CDR1 SGHAT and CDR2 FQNNGV. CDR3 bases: TGTGCCAGCAGCTTAGATCGGACAGTATTTGGGGAGCTGTTTTTT. Translated, it gives CASSLDRTVFGELFF.

This clone has more than one count but fewer than ten. The rearrangement links TRBV6-6 to TRBJ2-3; either TRBD1 or TRBD2 may supply D (5 bases each). Trimming left V 11 bases short and J 4 bases short, with 19 bases between. CDR1 is MNHNY, CDR2 SVGAGI, per germline (reference sequence). The CDR3 consists of 14 residues. The CDR3 protein is CALGTSGASDTQYF. Written as DNA, the CDR3 is TGTGCCTTGGGGACCTCCGGGGCATCAGATACGCAGTATTTT.

This clone was found many times. The chain is built from TRBV5-4 and TRBJ2-1, with 11 bases aligning to TRBD2. Germline V gene sequence: CDR1 SGHNT, CDR2 YYREEE (reference sequence). The CDR3 contains 15 residues. After removal of 6 bases from V and 3 bases from J, the junction contained 5 bases not matched to a gene. CDR3 sequence: CASKVAGGIYNEQFF. The DNA for the CDR3 is TGTGCCAGCAAGGTAGCGGGAGGGATCTACAATGAGCAGTTCTTC.

The chain is built from TRBV7-9 and TRBJ2-7; possibly TRBD1 or TRBD2 for D (5 bases each). The CDR3 length is 13 residues. CDR1 SEHNR and CDR2 FQNEAQ come from the germline V gene (reference sequence). The germline V and J ends were trimmed by 1 base and 5 bases, with 9 bases remaining between them. The CDR3 region is CASSLGGDHEQYV. The CDR3 DNA reads as TGTGCCAGCAGCTTAGGAGGGGACCACGAGCAGTACGTC.

CDR3 loop: CASSLVSYEQYF. The CDR3 bases are TGTGCCAGCAGCTTAGTCTCCTACGAGCAGTACTTC. The chain combines TRBV11-1 with TRBJ2-7; D is unresolved. V was trimmed by 1 base and J by 0 bases, leaving 1 base between them. CDR1 is SGHAT, CDR2 FQDESV, per germline (reference sequence). This CDR3 has 12 residues. Together with reference TRBV11-1 and TRBJ2-7, the CDR3 gives the full variable domain: EAEVAQSPRYKITEKSQAVAFWCDPISGHATLYWYRQILGQGPELLVQFQDESVVDDSQLPKDRFSAERLKGVDSTLKIQPAELGDSAMYLCASSLVSYEQYFGPGTRLTVT.

This clone was detected only a few times. The chain joins TRBV5-6 to TRBJ2-3; TRBD2 matches at 8 bases. Germline-derived CDR1 and CDR2 are SGHDT and YYEEEE. There are 14 residues in the CDR3. Trimming at V came to 2 bases and at J to 2 bases, leaving 1 base not matched to a gene. The CDR3 is CASSLLADTDTQYF. The CDR3 bases are TGTGCCAGCAGCTTACTAGCGGACACAGATACGCAGTATTTT.

The genes are TRBV2 and TRBJ2-2; no firm D call. V dropped 0 bases and J dropped 8 bases, with 10 bases sitting between them. Per germline, CDR1 SNHLY and CDR2 FYNNEI. The CDR3 has 14 residues. The CDR3, as DNA: TGTGCCAGCAGTGAAGCCCCCACGACAGGGGAGCTGTTTTTT. Encoded protein: CASSEAPTTGELFF. The full variable domain, its missing parts supplied by reference TRBV2 and TRBJ2-2, is EPEVTQTPSHQVTQMGQEVILRCVPISNHLYFYWYRQILGQKVEFLVSFYNNEISEKSEIFDDQFSVERPDGSNFTLKIRSTKLEDSAMYFCASSEAPTTGELFFGEGSRLTVL.

This chain links TRBV28 with TRBJ2-3; D unclear. CDR1 and CDR2 from the germline V gene are MDHEN and SYDVKM. This CDR3 comprises 11 residues. The ends were cut back, 6 bases at V and 2 bases at J, with 3 bases in the middle. CDR3 protein: CASRTTDTQYF. In nucleotides, the CDR3 is TGTGCCAGCAGGACCACAGATACGCAGTATTTT.

This clone has a handful of counts. V gene TRBV5-1 combines with J gene TRBJ1-4; tentative D call: TRBD1 (6 bases). V was shortened by 0 bases and J by 6 bases, with 12 bases between the two germline ends. Germline CDR1 is SGHRS and CDR2 is YFSETQ. The CDR3 is 15 amino acids. The CDR3 DNA follows: TGCGCCAGCAGCTTGGTTTCAGGGGCGGATGAAAAACTGTTTTTT. It specifies CASSLVSGADEKLFF.

This clone was found many times. The CDR3 DNA reads TGTGCCAGCAGTGAACGGGCACTTAGAGGTACTGAAGCTTTCTTT. Encoded protein: CASSERALRGTEAFF. The chain has TRBV25-1 and TRBJ1-1; D unclear. The CDR3 has 15 amino acids. The ends were cut back, 2 bases at V and 5 bases at J, with 15 bases in the middle. The germline V gene has CDR1 MGHDK and CDR2 SYGVNS.

This clone was recorded at least ten times. V usage is TRBV28 and J usage is TRBJ2-6; D gene uncertain. CDR1 and CDR2 from the germline V gene are MDHEN and SYDVKM. V was shortened by 5 bases and J by 2 bases, with 10 bases between the two germline ends. The CDR3 is 15 amino acids. CDR3 sequence reads: CASSLTQTGANVLTF. The DNA for the CDR3 is TGTGCCAGCAGTCTTACCCAAACTGGGGCCAACGTCCTGACTTTC. Filled out from reference TRBV28 and TRBJ2-6, the complete variable domain reads DVKVTQSSRYLVKRTGEKVFLECVQDMDHENMFWYRQDPGLGLRLIYFSYDVKMKEKGDIPEGYSVSREKKERFSLILESASTNQTSMYLCASSLTQTGANVLTFGAGSRLTVL.

This clone was counted many times. This rearrangement joins TRBV9 to TRBJ2-4, with D unresolved. The CDR3 is made up of 12 amino acids. V was shortened by 0 bases and J by 8 bases, with 6 bases between the two germline ends. Germline CDR1 is SGDLS and CDR2 is YYNGEE. CDR3 coding DNA: TGTGCCAGCAGCGTAGATGAGGACATTCAGTACTTC. Its protein product is CASSVDEDIQYF.

This clone showed up just a few times. The chain recombines TRBV9 with TRBJ2-1; 8 bases are shared with TRBD2. The CDR3 runs 18 residues. Germline CDR1 and CDR2: SGDLS and YYNGEE. Trimming took 3 bases from V and 1 from J; bases not matched to a gene: 12. In nucleotides, the CDR3 is TGTGCCAGCAGCGCAAGCTTTACGAAGCGGGAGTCCTACAATGAGCAGTTCTTC. This sequence encodes CASSASFTKRESYNEQFF.

The chain recombines TRBV7-2 with TRBJ2-2, with 8 bases matching TRBD1. Per the germline V gene, CDR1 is SGHTA and CDR2 is FQGNSA. This CDR3 contains 18 residues. The ends lost 5 bases at V and 3 bases at J; junction bases unmatched: 14. The CDR3 sequence is CASSVIRTGPLDTGELFF. In DNA form, the CDR3 reads TGTGCCAGCAGCGTAATCAGGACAGGGCCTCTTGACACCGGGGAGCTGTTTTTT.

The chain is built from TRBV9 and TRBJ2-1; D ambiguous. The CDR3 has 13 amino acids. V lost 4 bases, J lost 4 bases, and 9 bases lay in between. CDR1 SGDLS and CDR2 YYNGEE come from the germline V gene. The CDR3 loop reads CASSLHKYNEQFF. CDR3 nucleotides: TGTGCCAGCAGCCTCCATAAGTACAATGAGCAGTTCTTC.

This clone has only a few counts. The rearrangement uses TRBV18 and TRBJ1-5, with D possibly TRBD1 on 5 matching bases. Germline V CDR1 and CDR2: KGHSH, LQKENI. Trimming pared 4 bases from V and 3 bases from J, leaving 7 bases between. The CDR3 runs to 13 residues. CDR3 in amino acids: CASSQQANQPQHF. The DNA for the CDR3 is TGTGCCAGCTCACAACAGGCCAATCAGCCCCAGCATTTT. The full variable domain, in which reference TRBV18 and TRBJ1-5 provide the parts outside the CDR3, is NAGVMQNPRHLVRRRGQEARLRCSPMKGHSHVYWYRQLPEEGLKFMVYLQKENIIDESGMPKERFSAEFPKEGPSILRIQQVVRGDSAAYFCASSQQANQPQHFGDGTRLSIL.

This clone was recorded many times. The J gene is TRBJ1-3, the V gene TRBV18, with unresolved D. This CDR3 is 14 amino acids long. Germline CDR1 reads KGHSH; CDR2 reads LQKENI. Trimming stripped 6 bases from V and 2 bases from J, with 11 bases between. CDR3 protein: CASSPVVTGNTIYF. CDR3 bases: TGTGCCAGCTCTCCCGTTGTGACTGGAAACACCATATATTTT.

The V and J genes are TRBV28 and TRBJ1-5, with D unclear. With 1 base removed from V and 7 bases from J, the gap between germline ends came to 11 bases. The CDR3 is made up of 14 amino acids. Germline lookup yields CDR1 MDHEN and CDR2 SYDVKM. Written as DNA, the CDR3 is TGTGCCAGCAGTTTATCCGGTCGGTGGCAGCCCCAGCATTTT. Translating gives CASSLSGRWQPQHF.